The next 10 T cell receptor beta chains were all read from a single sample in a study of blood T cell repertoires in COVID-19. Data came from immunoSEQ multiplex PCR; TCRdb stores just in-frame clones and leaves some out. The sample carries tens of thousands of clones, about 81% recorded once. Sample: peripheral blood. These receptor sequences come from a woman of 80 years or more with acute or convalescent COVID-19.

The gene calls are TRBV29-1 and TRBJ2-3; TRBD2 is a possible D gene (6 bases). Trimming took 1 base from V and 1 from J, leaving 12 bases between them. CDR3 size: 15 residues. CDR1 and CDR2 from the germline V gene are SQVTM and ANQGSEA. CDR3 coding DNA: TGCAGCGTTGAAGGGCACCCTAGCGGCACAGATACGCAGTATTTT. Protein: CSVEGHPSGTDTQYF.

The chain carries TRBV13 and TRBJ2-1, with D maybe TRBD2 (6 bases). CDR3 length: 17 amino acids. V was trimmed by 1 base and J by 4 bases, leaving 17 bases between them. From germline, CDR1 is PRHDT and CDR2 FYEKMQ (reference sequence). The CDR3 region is CASSLVNFRESYNEQFF. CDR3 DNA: TGTGCCAGCAGCTTAGTGAATTTCCGGGAGTCTTACAATGAGCAGTTCTTC.

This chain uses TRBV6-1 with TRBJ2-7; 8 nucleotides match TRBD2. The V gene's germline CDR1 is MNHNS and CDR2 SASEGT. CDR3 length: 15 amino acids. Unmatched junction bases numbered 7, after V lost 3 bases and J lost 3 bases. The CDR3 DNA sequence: TGTGCCAGCAGTGAGTACGCGGGAGGAAACTACGAGCAGTACTTC. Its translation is CASSEYAGGNYEQYF.

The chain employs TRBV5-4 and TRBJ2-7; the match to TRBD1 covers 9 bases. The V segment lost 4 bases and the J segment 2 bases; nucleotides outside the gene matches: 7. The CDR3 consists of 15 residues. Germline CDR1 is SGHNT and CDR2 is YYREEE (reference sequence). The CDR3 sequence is CASSDGQGRTYEQYF. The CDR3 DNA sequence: TGTGCCAGCAGCGACGGACAGGGGAGAACCTACGAGCAGTACTTC.

The CDR3 reads CASRDGIPNVLTF. In DNA, the CDR3 is TGTGCCAGTAGGGACGGGATCCCAAACGTCCTGACTTTC. The chain uses TRBV19 and TRBJ2-6, with D maybe TRBD2 (5 bases). The V and J ends lost 6 bases and 10 bases respectively, with 13 bases between them. CDR3 length equals 13 residues. Germline assignment: CDR1 LNHDA and CDR2 SQIVND (reference sequence).

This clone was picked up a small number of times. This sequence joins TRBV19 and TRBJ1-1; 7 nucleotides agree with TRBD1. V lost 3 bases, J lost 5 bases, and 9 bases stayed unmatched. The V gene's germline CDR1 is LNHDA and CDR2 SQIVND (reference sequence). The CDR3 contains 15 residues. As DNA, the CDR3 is TGTGCCAGTAGTATCAGGGGGTCGCCGGGAACTGAAGCTTTCTTT. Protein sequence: CASSIRGSPGTEAFF.

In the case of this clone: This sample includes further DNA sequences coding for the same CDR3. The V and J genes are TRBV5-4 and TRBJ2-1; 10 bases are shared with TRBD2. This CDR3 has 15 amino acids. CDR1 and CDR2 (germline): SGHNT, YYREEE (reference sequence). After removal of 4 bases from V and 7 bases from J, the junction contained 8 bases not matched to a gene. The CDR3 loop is CASSLSGRAGNEQFF. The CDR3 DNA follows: TGTGCCAGCAGCCTGAGCGGGAGGGCAGGAAATGAGCAGTTCTTC. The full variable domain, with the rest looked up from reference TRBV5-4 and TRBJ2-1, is ETGVTQSPTHLIKTRGQQVTLRCSSQSGHNTVSWYQQALGQGPQFIFQYYREEENGRGNFPPRFSGLQFPNYSSELNVNALELDDSALYLCASSLSGRAGNEQFFGPGTRLTVL.

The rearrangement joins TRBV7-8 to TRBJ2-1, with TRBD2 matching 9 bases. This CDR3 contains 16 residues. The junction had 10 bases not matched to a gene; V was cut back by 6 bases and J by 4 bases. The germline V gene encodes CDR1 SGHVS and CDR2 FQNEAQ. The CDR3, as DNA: TGTGCCAGCAGAAGGGCGGGAGGGTCAGCGTACAATGAGCAGTTCTTC. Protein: CASRRAGGSAYNEQFF.

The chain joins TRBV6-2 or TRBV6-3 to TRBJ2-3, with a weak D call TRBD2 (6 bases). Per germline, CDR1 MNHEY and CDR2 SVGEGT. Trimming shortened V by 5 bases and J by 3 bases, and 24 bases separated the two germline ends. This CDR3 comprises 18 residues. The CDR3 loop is CASSGPRGRDPGTDTQYF. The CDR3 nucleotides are TGTGCCAGCAGTGGCCCCCGAGGGCGGGACCCGGGGACAGATACGCAGTATTTT.

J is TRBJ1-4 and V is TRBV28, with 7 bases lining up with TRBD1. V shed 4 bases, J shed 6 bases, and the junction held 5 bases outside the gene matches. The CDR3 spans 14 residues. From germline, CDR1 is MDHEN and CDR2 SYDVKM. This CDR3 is CASSWTGGDEKLFF. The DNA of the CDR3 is TGTGCCAGCAGTTGGACAGGTGGGGATGAAAAACTGTTTTTT.